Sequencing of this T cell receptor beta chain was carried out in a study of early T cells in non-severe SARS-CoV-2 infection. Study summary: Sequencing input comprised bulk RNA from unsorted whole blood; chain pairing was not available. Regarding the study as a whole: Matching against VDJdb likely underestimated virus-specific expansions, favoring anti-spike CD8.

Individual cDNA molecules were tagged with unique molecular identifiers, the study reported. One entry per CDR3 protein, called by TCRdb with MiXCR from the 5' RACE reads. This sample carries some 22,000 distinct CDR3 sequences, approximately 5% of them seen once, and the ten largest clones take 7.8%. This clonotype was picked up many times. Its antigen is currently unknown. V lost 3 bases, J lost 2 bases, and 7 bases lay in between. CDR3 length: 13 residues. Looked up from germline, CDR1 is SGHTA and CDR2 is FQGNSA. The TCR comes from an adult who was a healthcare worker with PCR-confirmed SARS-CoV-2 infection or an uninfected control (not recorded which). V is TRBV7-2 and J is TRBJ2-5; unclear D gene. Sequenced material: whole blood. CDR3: CASSFTGQETQYF. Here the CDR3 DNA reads TGTGCCAGCAGCTTTACGGGTCAAGAGACCCAGTACTTC.